This TCR beta chain was retrieved from a study of blood T cell repertoires in COVID-19. On the study more broadly: COVID-19 samples collected from the United States, Italy and Spain covered acute and convalescent phases. The analysed material was cDNA or gDNA that came from T cells, B-cell-depleted T cells, or PBMCs.

Looked up from germline, CDR1 is KGHSH and CDR2 is LQKENI. The CDR3 length is 16 residues. The V segment lost 1 base and the J segment 1 base; nucleotides outside the gene matches: 3. Authors' processing steps: Reference gene primer amplification in the assay estimated nucleated cell counts. Assay: immunoSEQ multiplex PCR; the TCRdb copy retains only in-frame clones and omits some. V and J calls and clone size are as listed in that table; D and trimming were resolved from the DNA. The table shows 200,000 or so clones, with over 70% occurring only once. This TCR was recovered from a woman in her sixties or seventies with acute or convalescent COVID-19. This chain joins TRBV18 and TRBJ2-2; TRBD1 aligns across 7 bases. Source material: peripheral blood. CDR3 sequence: CASSPLSGGNTGELFF. CDR3 coding DNA: TGTGCCAGCTCACCACTATCAGGGGGGAACACCGGGGAGCTGTTTTTT.